The rows below give T cell receptor beta chains drawn from one sample of a study of T cells in Graves' hyperthyroidism and ophthalmopathy. Using its own MiXCR run on the multiplex PCR reads, TCRdb lists one record per CDR3 protein. In the table there are some 620,000 distinct CDR3 sequences, about 16% of which are singletons. Sequencing was carried out using blood. Receptor source: a young woman with Graves' hyperthyroidism. Each CDR3 is given with its conserved first and last residue. A D gene is named only where the DNA matches it firmly. Clone size is not always given. Where it is, it says once, few, many or a class for expanded clones.

V gene	CDR3 length	D gene	clone size	J gene	CDR3 protein	CDR3 DNA
TRBV11-2	15	.	many	TRBJ2-5	CASSSGDSLQETQYF	TGTGCCAGCAGCTCCGGAGACAGCCTCCAAGAGACCCAGTACTTC
TRBV6-1	16	TRBD1	many	TRBJ1-1	CASSLDRVEFNTEAFF	TGTGCCAGCAGCCTTGACAGGGTAGAATTTAACACTGAAGCTTTCTTT
TRBV3-1	15	.	many	TRBJ1-1	CASSPRGGSGTEAFF	TGTGCCAGCAGCCCGAGAGGCGGGAGCGGGACTGAAGCTTTCTTT
TRBV28	13	.	many	TRBJ2-2	CASSLMNTGELFF	TGTGCCAGCAGTTTAATGAACACCGGGGAGCTGTTTTTT
TRBV5-6	15	TRBD1	.	TRBJ2-7	CASSLVGTESYEQYF	TGTGCCAGCAGCTTGGTGGGGACAGAATCCTACGAGCAGTACTTC
TRBV12-3/TRBV12-4	13	.	many	TRBJ2-5	CASSFYRQETQYF	TGTGCCAGCAGTTTTTACAGACAAGAGACCCAGTACTTC
TRBV18	15	TRBD1	many	TRBJ1-1	CASSLYNEQGSEAFF	TGTGCCAGCTCACTATACAACGAACAGGGGAGTGAAGCTTTCTTT
TRBV24-1	15	.	few	TRBJ2-2	CATSGAGEGTGELFF	TGTGCCACCAGTGGGGCAGGGGAGGGCACCGGGGAGCTGTTTTTT
TRBV18	16	TRBD2	many	TRBJ2-1	CASSPGTSGRSREQFF	TGTGCCAGCTCACCCGGGACTAGCGGGAGGTCACGTGAGCAGTTCTTC
TRBV24-1	15	TRBD2	few	TRBJ2-5	CATSLSGRATETQYF	TGTGCCACCAGTCTCAGTGGGAGGGCCACAGAGACCCAGTACTTC
TRBV24-1	11	.	.	TRBJ1-1	CATGMGTEAFF	TGTGCCACTGGGATGGGAACTGAAGCTTTCTTT
TRBV20-1	11	.	many	TRBJ2-3	CSARGTDTQYF	TGCAGTGCTAGGGGTACAGATACGCAGTATTTT
TRBV7-2	15	.	many	TRBJ2-3	CASSPSTGYTDTQYF	TGTGCCAGCAGCCCCTCAACAGGTTACACAGATACGCAGTATTTT
TRBV28	14	.	few	TRBJ2-1	CASSNRGGYNEQFF	TGTGCCAGCAGTAACCGCGGCGGCTACAATGAGCAGTTCTTC
TRBV4-3	15	.	few	TRBJ1-1	CASSQDPTVNTEAFF	TGCGCCAGCAGCCAAGACCCGACGGTAAACACTGAAGCTTTCTTT
TRBV7-3	15	TRBD1	many	TRBJ2-1	CASSFSGTGSNEQFF	TGTGCCAGCAGCTTTTCCGGGACAGGGAGTAATGAGCAGTTCTTC
TRBV20-1	13	.	.	TRBJ1-1	CSAFVGDNTEAFF	TGCAGTGCTTTCGTAGGCGACAACACTGAAGCTTTCTTT
TRBV6-1	14	TRBD1	.	TRBJ1-4	CATAEDRGSEKLFF	TGTGCCACCGCCGAGGACAGGGGCAGTGAAAAACTGTTTTTT
TRBV7-2	15	TRBD2	many	TRBJ2-2	CASSLSGRAFGELFF	TGTGCCAGCAGCTTAAGCGGGAGGGCCTTCGGGGAGCTGTTTTTT
TRBV7-9	18	TRBD2	.	TRBJ2-2	CASSQEPGLAGETGELFF	TGTGCCAGCAGCCAGGAACCGGGACTAGCGGGAGAAACCGGGGAGCTGTTTTTT
TRBV28	14	.	many	TRBJ2-4	CASKDRGAKNIQYF	TGTGCCAGCAAGGACCGGGGGGCCAAAAACATTCAGTACTTC
TRBV3-1	15	.	.	TRBJ2-1	CASSQDEGTYNEQFF	TGTGCCAGCAGCCAAGACGAGGGGACCTACAATGAGCAGTTCTTC
TRBV27	13	.	.	TRBJ1-1	CASRMMGDTEAFF	TGTGCCAGCAGGATGATGGGGGACACTGAAGCTTTCTTT
TRBV12-3/TRBV12-4	14	.	.	TRBJ1-3	CASSFAGLGNTIYF	TGTGCCAGCAGTTTTGCAGGGCTCGGAAACACCATATATTTT
TRBV30	18	TRBD1	many	TRBJ2-1	CAWRRGVLRDSSYNEQFF	TGTGCCTGGCGTCGTGGGGTCCTCCGGGACAGTTCCTACAATGAGCAGTTCTTC
TRBV6-1	13	.	many	TRBJ2-7	CASRQGGAYEQYF	TGTGCCAGCAGACAGGGGGGGGCCTACGAGCAGTACTTC
TRBV7-9	19	TRBD2	many	TRBJ2-7	CASSTLSRTSGSSTGEQYF	TGTGCCAGCAGCACTCTGAGCCGGACTAGCGGGAGTAGTACTGGAGAGCAGTACTTC
TRBV28	14	TRBD1	few	TRBJ1-5	CASRRQGAIQPQHF	TGTGCCAGCAGGAGACAGGGGGCGATTCAGCCCCAGCATTTT
TRBV20-1	14	.	few	TRBJ1-5	CSAVQDASNQPQHF	TGCAGTGCCGTACAGGACGCTAGCAATCAGCCCCAGCATTTT
TRBV19	16	TRBD1	.	TRBJ2-1	CASSTRTGILGNEQFF	TGTGCCAGTAGTACGCGGACAGGGATTTTAGGGAATGAGCAGTTCTTC
TRBV19	14	.	.	TRBJ2-3	CASSTAASADTQYF	TGTGCCAGTAGTACAGCGGCGAGCGCAGATACGCAGTATTTT
TRBV12-3/TRBV12-4	11	.	many	TRBJ2-3	CASREGATQYF	TGTGCCAGCAGGGAAGGAGCTACGCAGTATTTT
TRBV20-1	15	.	many	TRBJ2-1	CSARVSGNSYNEQFF	TGCAGTGCTAGAGTATCAGGAAACTCCTACAATGAGCAGTTCTTC
TRBV5-1	15	TRBD2	.	TRBJ2-1	CASSSGASGSYEQFF	TGCGCCAGCAGCTCTGGGGCTAGCGGGAGTTATGAGCAGTTCTTC
TRBV25-1	15	TRBD1	few	TRBJ1-6	CASSGRQGRNSPLHF	TGTGCCAGCAGTGGGCGACAGGGGAGGAATTCACCCCTCCACTTT
TRBV28	16	TRBD1	.	TRBJ1-1	CASLVRGAGGLTEAFF	TGTGCCAGCCTTGTAAGGGGTGCAGGGGGGTTGACTGAAGCTTTCTTT
TRBV20-1	14	TRBD1	many	TRBJ2-1	CSAPDRGEYNEQFF	TGCAGTGCTCCCGACAGGGGCGAGTACAATGAGCAGTTCTTC
TRBV12-3/TRBV12-4	13	.	many	TRBJ2-7	CASRSGRGREQYF	TGTGCCAGCAGGTCCGGGCGAGGCCGCGAGCAGTACTTC
TRBV11-2	13	.	.	TRBJ2-7	CASSLGVCYEQYF	TGTGCCAGCAGCTTAGGAGTTTGTTACGAGCAGTACTTC
TRBV10-1	13	.	few	TRBJ1-5	CASSESESGAQHF	TGCGCCAGCAGTGAGTCGGAATCAGGGGCCCAGCATTTT
TRBV27	13	.	.	TRBJ1-2	CASRYREEEGYTF	TGTGCCAGCAGGTACAGGGAGGAGGAGGGGTACACCTTC
TRBV29-1	14	TRBD1	many	TRBJ2-7	CSVDVGTGGYEQYF	TGCAGCGTTGATGTTGGGACAGGGGGTTACGAGCAGTACTTC